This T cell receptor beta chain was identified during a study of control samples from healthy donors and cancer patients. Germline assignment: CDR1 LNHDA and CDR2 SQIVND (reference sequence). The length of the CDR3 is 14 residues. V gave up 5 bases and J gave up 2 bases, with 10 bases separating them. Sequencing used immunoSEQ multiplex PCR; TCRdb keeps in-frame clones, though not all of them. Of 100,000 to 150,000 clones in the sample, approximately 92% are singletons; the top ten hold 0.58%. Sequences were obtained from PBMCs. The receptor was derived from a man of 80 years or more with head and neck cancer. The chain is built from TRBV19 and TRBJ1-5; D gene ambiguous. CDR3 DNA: TGTGCCAGTAGTCCGCTAGATGGCAATCAGCCCCAGCATTTT. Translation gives CASSPLDGNQPQHF.